This TCR beta chain stems from a study of response to subunit inactivated influenza vaccine. Findings of the study overall: The authors suggested that every seasonal influenza vaccination recruits few new T cells.

Trimming cost V 2 bases and J 5 bases; bases outside gene matches: 13. CDR1 is SGHAT, CDR2 FQNNGV, per germline. This CDR3 region has 18 residues. In regard to this clonotype: Its antigen is unidentified.

TCRdb called the RT-PCR reads again in MiXCR, with one record for every CDR3 protein. Here the sample spans about 610,000 distinct CDR3 sequences, around 13% being singletons. This chain uses TRBV11-2 with TRBJ2-3; 10 nucleotides align to TRBD2. The origin of this receptor is a man aged 50-60 years who received an inactivated influenza vaccine. This specimen consisted of PBMCs from blood, obtained about 12 days after vaccination. CDR3: CASSLNVGSGRAGDTQYF. CDR3 DNA: TGTGCCAGCAGCTTAAATGTCGGAAGCGGGAGGGCCGGAGATACGCAGTATTTT.